Listed below are T cell receptor beta chains from one sample, sequenced in a study of T cells after posttransplantation cyclophosphamide. The data were produced by immunoSEQ multiplex PCR, yet TCRdb's version contains in-frame clones alone and is incomplete. The sample holds approximately 35,000 clones, and no clone turns up only once. Input material: PBMCs. These receptors came from a girl aged 10-17 years in good health, CMV-negative, and a related stem cell transplant donor. The CDR3 runs from the conserved cysteine through the conserved F or W. Fields, in order: D gene, clone size, V gene, J gene, CDR3 DNA, CDR3 protein. D genes are given only for firm matches. Only part of the rows carry a size: once, few, many, or a class if the clone is expanded.

>TRBD2|NA|TRBV7-9|TRBJ2-3
TGTGCCAGCAGCTCTCCCAGGACTAGCGGGGAAACAGATACGCAGTATTTT
CASSSPRTSGETDTQYF
>NA|many|TRBV6-4|TRBJ1-3
TGTGCCAGCGGCCCAGGGGTTGGAAACACCATATATTTT
CASGPGVGNTIYF
>NA|many|TRBV19|TRBJ1-1
TGTGCCAGTAGTTTCCAGGGGAACACTGAAGCTTTCTTT
CASSFQGNTEAFF
>NA|few|TRBV2|TRBJ2-7
TGTGCCGGAAAGACAGATTCCTACGAGCAGTACTTC
CAGKTDSYEQYF
>NA|few|TRBV5-4|TRBJ2-5
TGTGCCAGCAGCTTGTATACAGCCCAAGAGACCCAGTACTTC
CASSLYTAQETQYF
>NA|few|TRBV4-1|TRBJ2-5
TGCGCCAGCAGCCAAGGGCAGGGGTGGGAGACCCAGTACTTC
CASSQGQGWETQYF
>TRBD2|many|TRBV7-2|TRBJ2-7
TGTGCCAGCACCCCGCGGGGGGGCTACGAGCAGTACTTC
CASTPRGGYEQYF
>NA|many|TRBV28|TRBJ1-2
TGTGCCAGCAGTACCCAAACAGGGCTGGGTGGCTACACCTTC
CASSTQTGLGGYTF
>TRBD1|many|TRBV6-1|TRBJ1-4
TGTGCCAGCACCGACAGGGTGGAGGGTGAAAAACTGTTTTTT
CASTDRVEGEKLFF
>NA|many|TRBV11-2|TRBJ1-2
TGTGCCAGCAGCTCAGGCGGGCATGGCTACACCTTC
CASSSGGHGYTF
>TRBD1|many|TRBV4-1|TRBJ2-3
TGCGCCAGCAGCCGCCTGAGGACAGGGGGCCGGGGAGATACGCAGTATTTT
CASSRLRTGGRGDTQYF
>NA|NA|TRBV9|TRBJ1-5
TGTGCCAGCTCCGGGGAGGGAGGAGGCAATCAGCCCCAGCATTTT
CASSGEGGGNQPQHF
>NA|NA|TRBV27|TRBJ2-7
TGTGCCAGCAGTGTGACTGGGTACGAGCAGTACTTC
CASSVTGYEQYF
>TRBD1|many|TRBV6-5|TRBJ1-1
TGTGCCAGTAGAGCCCCTGGGACAGTGAACACTGAAGCTTTCTTT
CASRAPGTVNTEAFF
>NA|NA|TRBV6-6|TRBJ2-3
TGTGCCAGCACGGGGGGGGACAGCCCCACAGATACGCAGTATTTT
CASTGGDSPTDTQYF
>NA|NA|TRBV6-5|TRBJ2-5
TGTGCCAGCGGGGAACAGGGATTCCAAGAGACCCAGTACTTC
CASGEQGFQETQYF
>NA|many|TRBV5-1|TRBJ1-5
TGCGCCAGCAGCTTAGACAGCGGGAGCAATCAGCCCCAGCATTTT
CASSLDSGSNQPQHF
>NA|many|TRBV10-1|TRBJ1-5
TGCGCCAGCAGTGGGCACGGCAATCAGCCCCAGCATTTT
CASSGHGNQPQHF
>NA|many|TRBV14|TRBJ2-3
TGTGCCAGCAGCCAAGAAGAGGTTACAGATACGCAGTATTTT
CASSQEEVTDTQYF
>TRBD1|many|TRBV7-6|TRBJ1-1
TGTGCCAGCAGCCGAGGGACAGGGCAAGAAGCTTTCTTT
CASSRGTGQEAFF
>NA|many|TRBV5-5|TRBJ2-7
TGTGCCAGCAGCCCCGCGGGACAGCCCTCCTACGAGCAGTACTTC
CASSPAGQPSYEQYF
>NA|few|TRBV30|TRBJ1-5
TGTGCCTGGAGTGCAGGTCCGAATCAGCCCCAGCATTTT
CAWSAGPNQPQHF
>TRBD1|many|TRBV30|TRBJ2-7
TGTGCCTGGGGACAGGGGGCTTACGAGCAGTACTTC
CAWGQGAYEQYF
>NA|many|TRBV9|TRBJ2-7
TGTGCCAGCAGCGTAGGACAAGTATCCTACGAGCAGTACTTC
CASSVGQVSYEQYF
>NA|many|TRBV5-1|TRBJ2-7
TGCGCCAGCAGCTCCGGACAGTCCCCGTACTACGAGCAGTACTTC
CASSSGQSPYYEQYF
>NA|many|TRBV5-4|TRBJ2-7
TGTGCCAGCAGCTTGTTCCAGGACACTTCCTTCTACGAGCAGTACTTC
CASSLFQDTSFYEQYF
>TRBD2|many|TRBV18|TRBJ2-1
TGTGCCAGCTCACCACCGCCCACTAGCGGGAGGGCCAATTCTTTGTTCTTC
CASSPPPTSGRANSLFF
>TRBD1|few|TRBV30|TRBJ2-7
TGTGCCTGGAGAGCGACCCGGGACAGCCACTACGAGCAGTACTTC
CAWRATRDSHYEQYF
>TRBD1|NA|TRBV4-2|TRBJ2-5
TGTGCCAGCAGCCAATACGCCGGGACAGGGGAGGAGACCCAGTACTTC
CASSQYAGTGEETQYF
>NA|few|TRBV28|TRBJ1-1
TGTGCCAGCAGTTTGGGAGGGGGGGGGCTATCGAACACTGAAGCTTTCTTT
CASSLGGGGLSNTEAFF
>NA|few|TRBV29-1|TRBJ2-2
TGCAGCGTTGAGGCCGACACCGGGGAGCTGTTTTTT
CSVEADTGELFF
>NA|many|TRBV5-1|TRBJ2-7
TGCGCCAGCAGCTCGAACTCAGAGCAGTACTTC
CASSSNSEQYF
>NA|many|TRBV4-2|TRBJ2-4
TGTGCCAGCAGCCGAGATCAGGGCATTCAGTACTTC
CASSRDQGIQYF
>TRBD1|NA|TRBV30|TRBJ2-7
TGTGCCTGGGGAAAGGACCGGGACAGACACGAGCAGTACTTC
CAWGKDRDRHEQYF
>TRBD1|many|TRBV4-3|TRBJ1-1
TGCGCCAGCAGCCAAGGGGGTCCCGGGACAGGGGCCAGGAACACTGAAGCTTTCTTT
CASSQGGPGTGARNTEAFF
>NA|many|TRBV7-2|TRBJ2-2
TGTGCCAGCAGCTCAACTAGCCTCGCGAACACCGGGGAGCTGTTTTTT
CASSSTSLANTGELFF
>NA|few|TRBV6-5|TRBJ2-5
TGTGCCAGCAGTTACTCTCGGGTGGAGGAGACCCAGTACTTC
CASSYSRVEETQYF
>TRBD1|NA|TRBV18|TRBJ2-7
TGTGCCAGCTCTCGACAGGGGCTCTACGAGCAGTACTTC
CASSRQGLYEQYF
>NA|few|TRBV6-5|TRBJ1-2
TGCGCCAGCAGTTACGTGGGAGGTGGCTACACCTTC
CASSYVGGGYTF
>TRBD2|NA|TRBV30|TRBJ2-1
TGTGCCTGGAGTGTACTAGCGGGGACCTACAATGAGCAGTTCTTC
CAWSVLAGTYNEQFF
>NA|many|TRBV9|TRBJ2-3
TGTGCCAGCAGGAGGCGGGGGCACACAGATACGCAGTATTTT
CASRRRGHTDTQYF
>NA|many|TRBV4-3|TRBJ1-1
TGCGCCAGCAGCCAGTACCAGGGTTCACAAGCTTTCTTT
CASSQYQGSQAFF
>TRBD1|many|TRBV4-1|TRBJ1-2
TGCGCCAGCAGCCAAACGGGACAGGGCTATGGCTACACCTTC
CASSQTGQGYGYTF
>TRBD1|many|TRBV7-2|TRBJ1-3
TGTGCCAGCAGCTTAGTTTGGCGGACAGGCTCTGGAAACACCATATATTTT
CASSLVWRTGSGNTIYF
>TRBD1|NA|TRBV9|TRBJ2-2
TGTGCCAGCAGCGATCTGCACAGGGGGAACACCGGGGAGCTGTTTTTT
CASSDLHRGNTGELFF
>NA|few|TRBV11-2|TRBJ1-1
TGTGCCAGCCAGATGAACACTGAAGCTTTCTTT
CASQMNTEAFF
>NA|few|TRBV4-3|TRBJ2-1
TGCGCCAGCAGCCAAGATTTTCGCGGGACCCAGTTCTTC
CASSQDFRGTQFF
>TRBD1|few|TRBV6-5|TRBJ1-2
TGTGCCAGCAACATACAGGGGGCTGGCTATGGCTACACCTTC
CASNIQGAGYGYTF
>TRBD1|few|TRBV7-9|TRBJ1-1
TGTGCCAGCAGCTCAGGGGGCACTGAAGCTTTCTTT
CASSSGGTEAFF
>NA|few|TRBV5-1|TRBJ2-5
TGCGCCAGCAGCTTTGGCCGGCGGGGTACCCAGTACTTC
CASSFGRRGTQYF
>NA|NA|TRBV30|TRBJ2-7
TGTGCCTTGCAGGGTTTTTCATACGAGCAGTACTTC
CALQGFSYEQYF
>NA|many|TRBV10-3|TRBJ2-7
TGTGCCATCAGGGAAATGACAGGCAGCGAGCAGTACTTC
CAIREMTGSEQYF
>NA|NA|TRBV7-2|TRBJ2-5
TGTGCCAGCAGCTTAAGCAGGGCCCAAGAGACCCAGTACTTC
CASSLSRAQETQYF
>TRBD1|NA|TRBV27|TRBJ2-1
TGTGCCAGCAGTTTATCAGGGTGGGACAGGGGTTACAATGAGCAGTTCTTC
CASSLSGWDRGYNEQFF
>NA|many|TRBV5-1|TRBJ1-2
TGCGCCAGCAGGCCCGGGGGGTATGGCTACACCTTC
CASRPGGYGYTF
>NA|few|TRBV28|TRBJ1-2
TGTGCCAGCAGTTTGGTGGGGCGCGGCTACACCTTC
CASSLVGRGYTF
>NA|many|TRBV7-9|TRBJ1-2
TGTGCCAGCAGCTTAGCCGGGACTAATGGCTACACCTTC
CASSLAGTNGYTF
>TRBD1|few|TRBV14|TRBJ1-2
TGTGCCAGCAGCCAATCCCGGACAGGCGGCGGCTACACCTTC
CASSQSRTGGGYTF